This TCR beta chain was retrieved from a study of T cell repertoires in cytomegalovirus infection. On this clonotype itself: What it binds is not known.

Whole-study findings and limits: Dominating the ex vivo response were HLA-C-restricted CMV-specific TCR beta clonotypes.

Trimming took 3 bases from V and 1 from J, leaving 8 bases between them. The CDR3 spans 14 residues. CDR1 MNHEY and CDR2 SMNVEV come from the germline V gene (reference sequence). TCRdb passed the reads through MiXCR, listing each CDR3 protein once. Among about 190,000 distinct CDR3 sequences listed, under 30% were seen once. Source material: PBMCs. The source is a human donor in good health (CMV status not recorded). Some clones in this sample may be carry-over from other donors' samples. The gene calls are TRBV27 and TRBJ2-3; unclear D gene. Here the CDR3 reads CASSFAPGTDTQYF. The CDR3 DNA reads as TGTGCCAGCAGTTTTGCCCCCGGCACAGATACGCAGTATTTT.